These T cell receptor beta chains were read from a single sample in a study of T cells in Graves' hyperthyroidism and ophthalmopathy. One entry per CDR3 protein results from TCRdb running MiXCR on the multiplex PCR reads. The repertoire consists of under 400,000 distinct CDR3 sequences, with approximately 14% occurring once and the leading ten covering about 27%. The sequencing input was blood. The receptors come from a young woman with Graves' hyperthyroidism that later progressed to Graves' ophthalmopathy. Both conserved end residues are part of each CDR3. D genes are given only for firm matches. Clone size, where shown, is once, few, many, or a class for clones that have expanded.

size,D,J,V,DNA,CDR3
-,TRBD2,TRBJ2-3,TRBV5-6,TGTGCCAGCAGCCCCCGGGAGGTAGCGAGCACAGATACGCAGTATTTT,CASSPREVASTDTQYF
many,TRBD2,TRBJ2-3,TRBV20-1,TGCAGTGCTAGATCCCTAGCGGGAGCTCTCACAGATACGCAGTATTTT,CSARSLAGALTDTQYF
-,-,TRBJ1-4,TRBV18,TGTGCCAGCCGAACAGGGCTAGAAGAAAAACTGTTTTTT,CASRTGLEEKLFF
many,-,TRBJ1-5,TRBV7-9,TGTGCCAGCAGCCGGACAGTAGATCAGCCCCAGCATTTT,CASSRTVDQPQHF
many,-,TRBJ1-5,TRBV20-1,TGCAGTGCCACCAGAGGAGATAGCAATCAGCCCCAGCATTTT,CSATRGDSNQPQHF
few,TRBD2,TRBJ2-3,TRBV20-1,TGCAGTGCTTGCCGTCTAGCGGAGGATTTCACAGATACGCAGTATTTT,CSACRLAEDFTDTQYF
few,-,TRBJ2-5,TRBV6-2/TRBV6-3,TGTGCCAGCAGTTACCCCAGGGACGGAGAGACCCAGTACTTC,CASSYPRDGETQYF
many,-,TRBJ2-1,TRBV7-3,TGTGCCAGCAGCTTAGGCAATCAAAATGAGCAGTTCTTC,CASSLGNQNEQFF
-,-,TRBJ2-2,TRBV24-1,TGTGCCACCAGTGACCCCGGACACCACACCGGGGAGCTGTTTTTT,CATSDPGHHTGELFF
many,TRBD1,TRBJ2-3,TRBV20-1,TGCAGTGCTAGAGATCCGACAGGGGGGAATACAGATACGCAGTATTTT,CSARDPTGGNTDTQYF
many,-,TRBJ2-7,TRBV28,TGTGCCAGCGGAATGGACCCTACCTCCTCCTACGAGCAGTACTTC,CASGMDPTSSYEQYF
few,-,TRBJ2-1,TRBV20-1,TGCAGTGCTAGAGATTGGCAGGGGATAGTTGATGAGCAGTTCTTC,CSARDWQGIVDEQFF
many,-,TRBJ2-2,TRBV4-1,TGCGCCAGCAGCCCTCGACAGCGACCTACCGGGGAGCTGTTTTTT,CASSPRQRPTGELFF
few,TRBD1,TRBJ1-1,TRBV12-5,TGTGCTAGTGGTTTGGAAACCGGGACAGGGGTCCCGAACACTGAAGCTTTCTTT,CASGLETGTGVPNTEAFF
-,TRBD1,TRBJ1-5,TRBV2,TGTGCCAGCAGTTCGGTGGGACCGGGACAGGGTAATCAGCCCCAGCATTTT,CASSSVGPGQGNQPQHF
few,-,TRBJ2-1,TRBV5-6,TGTGCCAGCAGCTTGGGCGGGATGGGGGCCAATGAGCAGTTCTTC,CASSLGGMGANEQFF
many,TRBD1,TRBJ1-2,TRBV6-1,TGTGCCAGCAGTGGAGGAACGGGGACAGGGGTTTCCTATGGCTACACCTTC,CASSGGTGTGVSYGYTF
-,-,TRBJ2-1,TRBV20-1,TGCAGTGCCCCACTTACAGGGAGCTACAATGAGCAGTTCTTC,CSAPLTGSYNEQFF
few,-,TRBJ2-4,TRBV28,TGTGCCAGCAGTTTCCGACTAGTCCCAGCCAAAAACATTCAGTACTTC,CASSFRLVPAKNIQYF
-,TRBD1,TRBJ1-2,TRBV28,TGTGCCAGCAGACCACTTCAGGGGGGGGTTGACTATGGCTACACCTTC,CASRPLQGGVDYGYTF
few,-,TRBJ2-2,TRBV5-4,TGTGCCAGCAGCTTGGCCTCCGCACCCGGGGAGCTGTTTTTT,CASSLASAPGELFF
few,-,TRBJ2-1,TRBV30,TGTGCCTGGAACCCCGGGACACACAATGAGCAGTTCTTC,CAWNPGTHNEQFF
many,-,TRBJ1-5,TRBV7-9,TGTGCCAGCAGCCTGCAGGGGAACAATCAGCCCCAGCATTTT,CASSLQGNNQPQHF
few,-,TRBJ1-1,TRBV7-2,TGTGCCAGCAGCTTAAGGGAGGAAATGATCACTGAAGCTTTCTTT,CASSLREEMITEAFF
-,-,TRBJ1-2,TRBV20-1,TGCAGTGCTAGAGACAAGACACGTAGCTATGGCTGCACCTTC,CSARDKTRSYGCTF
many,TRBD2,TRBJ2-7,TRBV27,TGTGCCAGCAGTCCCTACCCACAACTAGCGGCTGGGGAGCAGTACTTC,CASSPYPQLAAGEQYF
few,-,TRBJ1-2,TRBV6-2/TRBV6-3,TGTGCCAGCAGCCGGGACGGGAATCCTAACTATGGCTACACCTTC,CASSRDGNPNYGYTF
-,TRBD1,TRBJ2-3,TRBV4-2,TGTGCCAGCAGCCCATGGACAGGGGGCGCAGATACGCAGTATTTT,CASSPWTGGADTQYF
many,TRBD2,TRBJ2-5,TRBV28,TGTGCCAGCAGGCCACGCGGGGGGCGGGAGACCCAGTACTTC,CASRPRGGRETQYF
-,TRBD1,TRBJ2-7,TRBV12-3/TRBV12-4,TGTGCCAGCAGCACGACAGGGGGCCCCTACGAGCAGTACTTC,CASSTTGGPYEQYF
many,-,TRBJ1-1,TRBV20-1,TGCAGTGCTCGTTTCAGAATGAACACTGAAGCTTTCTTT,CSARFRMNTEAFF
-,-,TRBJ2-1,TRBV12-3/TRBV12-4,TGTGCCAGCAGTTTTATGGGGCGGCGTGAGCAGTTCTTC,CASSFMGRREQFF
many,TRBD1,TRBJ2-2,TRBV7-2,TGTGCCAGCAGCATCCGACAGGGTGGCACCGGGGAGCTGTTTTTT,CASSIRQGGTGELFF
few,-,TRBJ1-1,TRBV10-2,TGCGCCAGCAGTGACACGGGGGAGTACACTGAAGCTTTCTTT,CASSDTGEYTEAFF
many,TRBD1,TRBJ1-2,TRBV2,TGTGCCAGCAGTGCCTCCGGGACAGCCTATGGCTACACCTTC,CASSASGTAYGYTF
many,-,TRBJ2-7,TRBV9,TGTGCCAGCAGCCCATTCGGCGCGTTCTACGAGCAGTACTTC,CASSPFGAFYEQYF
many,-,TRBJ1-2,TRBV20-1,TGCAGTGCTAGCACGGACTATGGCTACACCTTC,CSASTDYGYTF
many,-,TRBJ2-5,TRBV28,TGTGCCAGCAGTTTAACCCGGGGGACCCAGTACTTC,CASSLTRGTQYF
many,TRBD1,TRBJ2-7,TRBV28,TGTGCCAGCAGCCCAGACAGGGCATACCCCTACGAGCAGTACTTC,CASSPDRAYPYEQYF